This T cell receptor (beta chain) was captured by sequencing in a study of control samples from healthy donors and cancer patients. Germline loops: CDR1 KGHDR, CDR2 SFDVKD. V was cut by 5 bases and J by 4 bases, with 29 bases left in between. This CDR3 region has 20 residues. TCRdb's copy holds only in-frame clones and misses some; the assay was immunoSEQ multiplex PCR. The sample carries around 110,000 clones, 75% to 90% recorded once. Sample: PBMCs. V is TRBV24-1 and J is TRBJ2-1; a weak D match, TRBD1 (8 bases). The clonotype originates from a woman in her forties or fifties with colorectal cancer. CDR3 in DNA: TGTGCCACCAGTGGGAGGACAGGGCAACTCAGGGGGGGGTCTTACAATGAGCAGTTCTTC. Protein sequence: CATSGRTGQLRGGSYNEQFF.